Only a few counts were recorded for the clone carrying this T cell receptor (beta chain). The target antigen is unknown. Each cDNA molecule carried a unique molecular identifier. TCRdb itself ran the 5' RACE reads through MiXCR, one entry per CDR3 protein. The sample yields tens of thousands of distinct CDR3 sequences, 5.4% seen once. The sample belongs to a study of early T cells in non-severe SARS-CoV-2 infection. The wider study: With bulk RNA from unsorted whole blood as input, sequencing yielded unpaired chains.

Germline V lookup: CDR1 DFQATT, CDR2 SNEGSKA (reference sequence). This CDR3 is 16 amino acids long. Trimming removed 3 bases from V and 8 bases from J; junction bases left unmatched: 14. Study-wide findings and caveats: VDJdb matches were skewed toward anti-spike CD8 T cell responses.

This sequence joins TRBV20-1 and TRBJ2-1, with 9 bases identical to TRBD2. The sample was whole blood, taken at baseline. The sequence came from an adult who was a healthcare worker with PCR-confirmed SARS-CoV-2 infection or an uninfected control (not recorded which). The CDR3 loop reads CSARALAGVRVDEQFF. The CDR3 bases are TGCAGTGCTAGGGCCTTAGCGGGAGTCCGAGTCGATGAGCAGTTCTTC.